This entry describes one T cell receptor (beta chain). Produced via immunoSEQ multiplex PCR; TCRdb's table is partial and in-frame only. The sample lists about 2.4 million clones; over 85% were seen once. The sample comes from a study of shared clonotypes between healthy human individuals. Looked up from germline, CDR1 is SGHVS and CDR2 is FQNEAQ. The CDR3 runs 15 residues. V trimming: 5 bases; J trimming: 9 bases; junction bases outside the gene matches: 11. The source is a man between 18 and 35 years old in good health. Some clones in this sample may be carry-over from other donors' samples. The specimen sequenced was naive CD4+ T cells from PBMCs. The subset here: CD45RA+ positively selected. The rearrangement joins TRBV7-8 to TRBJ2-1; 9 bases align to TRBD2. This chain's CDR3 is CASSPVAGAQREQFF. The CDR3 DNA reads TGTGCCAGCAGCCCTGTAGCGGGAGCTCAACGTGAGCAGTTCTTC.